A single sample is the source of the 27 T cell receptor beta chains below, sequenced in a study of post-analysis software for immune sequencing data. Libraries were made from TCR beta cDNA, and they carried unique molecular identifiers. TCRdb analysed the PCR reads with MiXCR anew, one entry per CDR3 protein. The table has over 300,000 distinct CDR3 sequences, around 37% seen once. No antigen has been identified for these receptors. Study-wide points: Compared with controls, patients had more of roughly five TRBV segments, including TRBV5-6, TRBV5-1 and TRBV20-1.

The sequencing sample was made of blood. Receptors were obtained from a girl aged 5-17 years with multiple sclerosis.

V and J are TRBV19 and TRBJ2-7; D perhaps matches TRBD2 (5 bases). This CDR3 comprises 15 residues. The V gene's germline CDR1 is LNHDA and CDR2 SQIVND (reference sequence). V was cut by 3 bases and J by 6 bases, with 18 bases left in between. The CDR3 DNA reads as TGTGCCAGTAGTATTCGGACGAGCATCGGAGGCGAGCAGTACTTC. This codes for CASSIRTSIGGEQYF. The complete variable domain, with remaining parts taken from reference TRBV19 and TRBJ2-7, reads DGGITQSPKYLFRKEGQNVTLSCEQNLNHDAMYWYRQDPGQGLRLIYYSQIVNDFQKGDIAEGYSVSREKKESFPLTVTSAQKNPTAFYLCASSIRTSIGGEQYFGPGTRLTVT.

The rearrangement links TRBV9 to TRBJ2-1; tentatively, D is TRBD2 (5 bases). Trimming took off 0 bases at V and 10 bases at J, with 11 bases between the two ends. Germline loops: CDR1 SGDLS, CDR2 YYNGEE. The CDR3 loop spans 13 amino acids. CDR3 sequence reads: CASSVEGSGEQFF. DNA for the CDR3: TGTGCCAGCAGCGTAGAAGGCTCGGGGGAGCAGTTCTTC.

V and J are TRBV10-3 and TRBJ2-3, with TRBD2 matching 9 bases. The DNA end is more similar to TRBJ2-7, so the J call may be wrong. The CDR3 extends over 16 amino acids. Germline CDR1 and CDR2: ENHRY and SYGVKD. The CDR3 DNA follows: TGTGCCACCATGGGGACGGTAGCGGGGGCCGGGGATACGCAGTACTTC. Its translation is CATMGTVAGAGDTQYF.

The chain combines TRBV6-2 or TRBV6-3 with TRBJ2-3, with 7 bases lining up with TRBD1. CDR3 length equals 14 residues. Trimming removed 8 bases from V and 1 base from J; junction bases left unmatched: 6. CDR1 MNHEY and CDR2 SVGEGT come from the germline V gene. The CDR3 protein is CASGTAVGTDTQYF. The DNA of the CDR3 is TGTGCCAGCGGGACAGCGGTGGGCACAGATACGCAGTATTTT.

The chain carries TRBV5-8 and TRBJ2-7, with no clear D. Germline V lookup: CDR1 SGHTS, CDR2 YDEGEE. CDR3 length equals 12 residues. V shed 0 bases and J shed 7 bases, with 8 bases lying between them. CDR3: CASSLGIGEQYF. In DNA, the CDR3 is TGTGCCAGCAGCTTGGGGATAGGGGAGCAGTACTTC. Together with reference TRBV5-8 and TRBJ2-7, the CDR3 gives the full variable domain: EAGVTQSPTHLIKTRGQQATLRCSPISGHTSVYWYQQALGLGLQFLLWYDEGEERNRGNFPPRFSGRQFPNYSSELNVNALELEDSALYLCASSLGIGEQYFGPGTRLTVT.

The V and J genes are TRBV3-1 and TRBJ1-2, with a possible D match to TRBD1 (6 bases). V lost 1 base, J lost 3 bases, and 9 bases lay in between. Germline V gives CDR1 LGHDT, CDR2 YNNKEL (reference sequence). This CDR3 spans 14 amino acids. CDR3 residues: CASSQVPGDYGYTF. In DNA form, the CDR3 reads TGTGCCAGCAGCCAAGTCCCAGGGGACTATGGCTACACCTTC.

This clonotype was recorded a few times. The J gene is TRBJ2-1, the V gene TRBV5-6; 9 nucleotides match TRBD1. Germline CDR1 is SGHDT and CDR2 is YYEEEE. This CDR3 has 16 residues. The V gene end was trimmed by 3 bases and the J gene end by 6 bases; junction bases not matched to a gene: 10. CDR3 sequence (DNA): TGTGCCAGCAGCTCTCACCGGACAGGGGAGGGCAATGAGCAGTTCTTC. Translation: CASSSHRTGEGNEQFF. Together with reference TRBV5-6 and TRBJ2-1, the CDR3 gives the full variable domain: DAGVTQSPTHLIKTRGQQVTLRCSPKSGHDTVSWYQQALGQGPQFIFQYYEEEERQRGNFPDRFSGHQFPNYSSELNVNALLLGDSALYLCASSSHRTGEGNEQFFGPGTRLTVL.

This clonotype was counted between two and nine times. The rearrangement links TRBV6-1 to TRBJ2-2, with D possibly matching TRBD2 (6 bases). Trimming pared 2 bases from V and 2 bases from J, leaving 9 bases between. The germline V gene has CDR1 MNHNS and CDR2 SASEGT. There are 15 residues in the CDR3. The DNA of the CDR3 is TGTGCCAGCAGTGAACTGCGGGGTAACACCGGGGAGCTGTTTTTT. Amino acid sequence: CASSELRGNTGELFF.

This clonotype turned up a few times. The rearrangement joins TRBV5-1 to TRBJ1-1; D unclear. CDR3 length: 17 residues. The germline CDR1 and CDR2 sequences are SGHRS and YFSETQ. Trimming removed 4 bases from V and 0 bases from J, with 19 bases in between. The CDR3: CASSAPRVGSMNTEAFF. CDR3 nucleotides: TGCGCCAGCAGCGCCCCCCGGGTAGGGAGCATGAACACTGAAGCTTTCTTT.

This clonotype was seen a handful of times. The CDR3, as DNA: TGTGCCAGCAGTGCCGGGACAGAGCCCTACGAGCAGTACTTC. Translation gives CASSAGTEPYEQYF. The chain employs TRBV2 and TRBJ2-7, with 7 nucleotides matching TRBD1. The CDR3 has 14 amino acids. Germline V gene lookup returns CDR1 SNHLY and CDR2 FYNNEI. Trimming removed 4 bases from V and 2 bases from J; junction bases left unmatched: 5.

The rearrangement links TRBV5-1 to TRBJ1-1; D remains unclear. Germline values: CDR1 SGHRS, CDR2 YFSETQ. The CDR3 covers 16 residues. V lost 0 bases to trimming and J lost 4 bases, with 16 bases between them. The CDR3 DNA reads TGCGCCAGCAGCTTGGCCGGAGGAGGGCGAGGCACTGAAGCTTTCTTT. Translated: CASSLAGGGRGTEAFF.

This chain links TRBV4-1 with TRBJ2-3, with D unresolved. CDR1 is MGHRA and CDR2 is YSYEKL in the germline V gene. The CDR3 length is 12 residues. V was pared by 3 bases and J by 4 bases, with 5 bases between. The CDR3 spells CASSHIADTQYF. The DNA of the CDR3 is TGCGCCAGCAGCCATATTGCAGATACGCAGTATTTT.

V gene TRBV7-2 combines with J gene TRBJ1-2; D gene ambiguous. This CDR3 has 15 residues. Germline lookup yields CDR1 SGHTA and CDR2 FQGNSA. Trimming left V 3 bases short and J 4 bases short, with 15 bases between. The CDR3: CASSFPPQATYGYTF. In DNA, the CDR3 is TGTGCCAGCAGCTTTCCCCCCCAGGCGACCTATGGCTACACCTTC.

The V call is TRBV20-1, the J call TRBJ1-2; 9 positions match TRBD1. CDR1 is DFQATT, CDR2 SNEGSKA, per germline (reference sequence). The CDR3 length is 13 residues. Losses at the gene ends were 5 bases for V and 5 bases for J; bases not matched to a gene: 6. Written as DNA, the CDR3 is TGCAGTGCTTGGACAGGGGCAGATTATGGCTACACCTTC. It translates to CSAWTGADYGYTF.

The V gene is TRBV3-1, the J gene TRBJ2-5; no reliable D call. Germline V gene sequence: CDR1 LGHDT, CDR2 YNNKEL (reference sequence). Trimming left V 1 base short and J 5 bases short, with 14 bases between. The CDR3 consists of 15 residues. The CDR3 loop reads CASSQVRHPGETQYF. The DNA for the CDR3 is TGTGCCAGCAGCCAAGTTAGACACCCTGGGGAGACCCAGTACTTC.

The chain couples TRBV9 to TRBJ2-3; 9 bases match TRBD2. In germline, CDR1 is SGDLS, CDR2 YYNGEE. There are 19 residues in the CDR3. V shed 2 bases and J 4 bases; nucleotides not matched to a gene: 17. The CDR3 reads CASSVSWGLGTSRADTQYF. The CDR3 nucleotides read TGTGCCAGCAGCGTTTCGTGGGGCCTCGGGACTAGCAGGGCAGATACGCAGTATTTT.

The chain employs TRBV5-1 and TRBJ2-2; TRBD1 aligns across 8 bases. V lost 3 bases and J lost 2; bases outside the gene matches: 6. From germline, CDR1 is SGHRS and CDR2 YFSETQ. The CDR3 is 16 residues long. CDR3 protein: CASSSLGQGNTGELFF. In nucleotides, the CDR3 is TGCGCCAGCAGCTCCCTCGGACAGGGTAACACCGGGGAGCTGTTTTTT.

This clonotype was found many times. In DNA form, the CDR3 reads TGTGCCAGCAGCTTAGAAGCAGCGTACTATGGCTACACCTTC. It is translated as CASSLEAAYYGYTF. The rearrangement uses TRBV7-2 and TRBJ1-2; the D is unclear. The germline gives CDR1 SGHTA, CDR2 FQGNSA. This CDR3 is 14 amino acids long. The V and J ends lost 1 base and 3 bases respectively, with 9 bases between them. Combining the CDR3 with reference TRBV7-2 and TRBJ1-2 gives the whole variable domain GAGVSQSPSNKVTEKGKDVELRCDPISGHTALYWYRQSLGQGLEFLIYFQGNSAPDKSGLPSDRFSAERTGGSVSTLTIQRTQQEDSAVYLCASSLEAAYYGYTFGSGTRLTVV.

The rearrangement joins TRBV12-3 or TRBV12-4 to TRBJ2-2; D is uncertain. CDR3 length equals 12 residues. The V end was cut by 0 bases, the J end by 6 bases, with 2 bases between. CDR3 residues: CASSLASGELFF. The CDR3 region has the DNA TGTGCCAGCAGTTTAGCGTCCGGGGAGCTGTTTTTT.

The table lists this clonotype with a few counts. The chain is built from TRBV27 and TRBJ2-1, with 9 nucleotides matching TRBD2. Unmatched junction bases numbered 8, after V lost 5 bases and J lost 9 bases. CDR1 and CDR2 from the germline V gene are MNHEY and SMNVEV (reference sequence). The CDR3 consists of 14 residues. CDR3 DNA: TGTGCCAGCAGTCCCGGGACTAGCATCGGTGAGCAGTTCTTC. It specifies CASSPGTSIGEQFF.

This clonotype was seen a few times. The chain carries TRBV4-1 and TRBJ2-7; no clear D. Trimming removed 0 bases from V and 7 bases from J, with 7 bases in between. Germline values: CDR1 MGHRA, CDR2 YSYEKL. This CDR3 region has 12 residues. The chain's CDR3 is CASSQEDDEQYF. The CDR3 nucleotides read TGCGCCAGCAGCCAAGAGGACGATGAGCAGTACTTC.

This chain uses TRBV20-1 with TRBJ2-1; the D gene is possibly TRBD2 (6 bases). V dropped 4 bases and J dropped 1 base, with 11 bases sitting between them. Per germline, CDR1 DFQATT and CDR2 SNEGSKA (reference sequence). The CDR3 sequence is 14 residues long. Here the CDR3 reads CSAIGTLSYNEQFF. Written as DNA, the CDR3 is TGCAGTGCTATCGGGACTCTATCCTACAATGAGCAGTTCTTC.

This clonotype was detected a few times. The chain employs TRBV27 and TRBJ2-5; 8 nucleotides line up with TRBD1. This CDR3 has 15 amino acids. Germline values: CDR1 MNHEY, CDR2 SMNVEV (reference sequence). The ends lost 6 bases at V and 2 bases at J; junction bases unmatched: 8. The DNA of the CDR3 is TGTGCCAGCAGACTAGGGACAGGACTACAAGAGACCCAGTACTTC. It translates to CASRLGTGLQETQYF.

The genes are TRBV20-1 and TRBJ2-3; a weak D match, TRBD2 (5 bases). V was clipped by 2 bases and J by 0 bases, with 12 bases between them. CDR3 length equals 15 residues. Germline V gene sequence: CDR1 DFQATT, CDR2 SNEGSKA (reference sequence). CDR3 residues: CSARPWERSTDTQYF. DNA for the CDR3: TGCAGTGCTAGACCATGGGAGCGTAGCACAGATACGCAGTATTTT.

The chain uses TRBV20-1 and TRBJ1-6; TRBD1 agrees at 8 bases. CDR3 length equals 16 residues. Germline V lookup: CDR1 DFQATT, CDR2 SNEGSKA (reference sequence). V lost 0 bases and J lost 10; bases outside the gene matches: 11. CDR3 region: CSARDPTTGVGSPLHF. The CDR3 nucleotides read TGCAGTGCTAGAGATCCAACGACAGGGGTAGGGTCACCCCTCCACTTT.

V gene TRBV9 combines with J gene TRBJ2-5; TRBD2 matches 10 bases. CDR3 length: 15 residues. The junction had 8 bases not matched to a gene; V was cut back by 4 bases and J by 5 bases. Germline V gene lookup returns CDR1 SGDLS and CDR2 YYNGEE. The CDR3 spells CASSIAGGREETQYF. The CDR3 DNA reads TGTGCCAGCAGCATAGCGGGGGGAAGAGAGGAGACCCAGTACTTC.

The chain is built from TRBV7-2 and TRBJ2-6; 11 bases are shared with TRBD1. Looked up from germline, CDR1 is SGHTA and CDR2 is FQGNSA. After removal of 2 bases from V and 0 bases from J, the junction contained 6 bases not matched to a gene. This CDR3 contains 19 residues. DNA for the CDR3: TGTGCCAGCAGCTTAAGTCTGGGACAGGGGGACTCTGGGGCCAACGTCCTGACTTTC. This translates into CASSLSLGQGDSGANVLTF.